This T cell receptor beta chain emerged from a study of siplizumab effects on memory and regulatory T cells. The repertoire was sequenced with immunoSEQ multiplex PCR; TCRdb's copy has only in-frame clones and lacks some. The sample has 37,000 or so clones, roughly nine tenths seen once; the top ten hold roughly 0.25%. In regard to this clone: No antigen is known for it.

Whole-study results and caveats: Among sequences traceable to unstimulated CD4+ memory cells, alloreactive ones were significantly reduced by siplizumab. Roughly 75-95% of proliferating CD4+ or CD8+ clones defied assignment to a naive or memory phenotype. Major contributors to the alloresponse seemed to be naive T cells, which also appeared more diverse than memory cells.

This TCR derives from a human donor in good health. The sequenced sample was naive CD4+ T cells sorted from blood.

Here the CDR3 reads CATSRGFAVSYNEQFF. Here the CDR3 DNA reads TGTGCCACCAGCAGAGGTTTTGCGGTATCCTACAATGAGCAGTTCTTC. This chain uses TRBV15 with TRBJ2-1; D is unresolved. Trimming took off 1 base at V and 1 base at J, with 11 bases between the two ends. The germline gives CDR1 LNHNV, CDR2 YYDKDF (reference sequence). The CDR3 runs 16 residues.